Following are 28 T cell receptor beta chains from one sample sequenced in a study of CD8 T cells in ankylosing spondylitis. Study-wide results and caveats: What appeared characteristic of ankylosing spondylitis blood was a TCR beta motif of several highly homologous variants.

The antigens for these receptors are not known. TCRdb itself ran the 5' RACE reads through MiXCR, one entry per CDR3 protein. The table includes about 700,000 distinct CDR3 sequences, 15% to 20% detected once. Sequencing was done on a sample of blood, either unsorted or a sorted T cell fraction (not recorded which). The receptors come from a male donor with ankylosing spondylitis.

The chain links TRBV5-1 to TRBJ2-7; TRBD2 agrees at 7 bases. Trimming cost V 6 bases and J 1 base; bases outside gene matches: 10. The CDR3 is 15 amino acids. Germline CDR1 SGHRS, CDR2 YFSETQ. CDR3 sequence (DNA): TGCGCCAGCACCCCGTGGGCTAGCGGATCCTACGAGCAGTACTTC. Protein product: CASTPWASGSYEQYF.

This clonotype was counted ten times or more. V and J are TRBV7-3 and TRBJ2-1; TRBD2 agrees at 12 bases. CDR1 and CDR2 from the germline V gene are SGHTA and FQGTGA. Trimming cost V 2 bases and J 9 bases; bases outside gene matches: 2. The CDR3 has 14 residues. CDR3 coding DNA: TGTGCCAGCAGCTTAGGACTAGCGGGGAGTGAGCAGTTCTTC. It specifies CASSLGLAGSEQFF.

The CDR3 region has the DNA TGCGCCAGCAGCTGGGGGACAGGGGGCGAAGTCTACGAGCAGTACTTC. The encoded protein is CASSWGTGGEVYEQYF. The chain couples TRBV5-1 to TRBJ2-7, with 12 bases that match TRBD1. Unmatched junction bases numbered 7, after V lost 3 bases and J lost 3 bases. The CDR3 runs to 16 residues. CDR1 is SGHRS and CDR2 is YFSETQ in the germline V gene.

Ten or more counts support this clonotype. The rearrangement links TRBV5-8 to TRBJ1-1, with 10 bases that match TRBD1. Germline V gene data show CDR1 as SGHTS and CDR2 as YDEGEE. The CDR3 consists of 15 residues. The V and J ends lost 1 base and 5 bases, in that order; junction bases with no gene match: 5. CDR3 DNA sequence: TGTGCCAGCAGCTTGAGGGACAGGGGTCGGACTGAAGCTTTCTTT. Translated: CASSLRDRGRTEAFF.

The chain employs TRBV5-1 and TRBJ2-7; D is possibly TRBD2 (6 bases). CDR1 and CDR2 from the germline V gene are SGHRS and YFSETQ. This CDR3 comprises 13 residues. V was trimmed by 4 bases and J by 4 bases, leaving 12 bases between them. CDR3 sequence reads: CASSPEGRYEQYF. The CDR3 DNA is TGCGCCAGCAGCCCGGAGGGGCGGTACGAGCAGTACTTC.

A few counts support this clonotype. CDR3 loop: CASSRWVNEQFF. For the CDR3, the DNA is TGTGCCAGCAGCCGATGGGTAAATGAGCAGTTCTTC. This chain joins TRBV12-3 or TRBV12-4 and TRBJ2-1, with D unresolved. Between the trimmed V and J ends, which lost 6 bases and 7 bases, there was a span of 10 bases. This CDR3 has 12 residues.

This sequence joins TRBV7-2 and TRBJ2-1; 9 bases match TRBD2. Per germline, CDR1 SGHTA and CDR2 FQGNSA. The length of the CDR3 is 15 residues. V gave up 3 bases and J gave up 3 bases; unmatched junction bases: 3. CDR3 residues: CASSFRREGYNEQFF. The CDR3 DNA reads TGTGCCAGCAGCTTTCGGCGGGAGGGCTACAATGAGCAGTTCTTC.

This clonotype has only a few counts. This chain uses TRBV5-1 with TRBJ1-2; the D is unclear. Germline V CDR1 and CDR2: SGHRS, YFSETQ. Trimming took 3 bases from V and 2 from J, leaving 8 bases between them. The CDR3 sequence is 13 residues long. The CDR3 DNA reads as TGCGCCAGCAGCTACCAAGCCAACTATGGCTACACCTTC. Translated: CASSYQANYGYTF.

The table lists this clonotype with a few counts. The rearrangement uses TRBV20-1 and TRBJ1-2, with 10 positions matching TRBD1. From germline, CDR1 is DFQATT and CDR2 SNEGSKA (reference sequence). The CDR3 contains 14 residues. The CDR3 reads CSVSSGDRGHGYTF. DNA for the CDR3: TGCAGCGTTTCCTCCGGGGACAGGGGACATGGCTACACCTTC.

There are many counts of this clonotype. The CDR3 nucleotides are TGTGCCACCAGTGTCGGGGGCGGCCAGGGCCTCACAGATACGCAGTATTTT. It is translated as CATSVGGGQGLTDTQYF. The rearrangement links TRBV24-1 to TRBJ2-3; either TRBD1 or TRBD2 may supply D (6 bases each). The CDR3 is made up of 17 amino acids. Trimming shortened V by 5 bases and J by 2 bases, and 19 bases separated the two germline ends. Germline CDR1 is KGHDR and CDR2 is SFDVKD.

This clonotype was recorded a few times. The chain combines TRBV7-9 with TRBJ1-4; D uncertain. The V end was cut by 1 base, the J end by 7 bases, with 10 bases between. The CDR3 sequence is 14 residues long. Germline V gives CDR1 SEHNR, CDR2 FQNEAQ (reference sequence). The CDR3 protein is CASSLGSGREKLFF. For the CDR3, the DNA is TGTGCCAGCAGCTTAGGGTCCGGACGTGAAAAACTGTTTTTT. Full variable domain (outside the CDR3, taken from reference TRBV7-9 and TRBJ1-4): DTGVSQNPRHKITKRGQNVTFRCDPISEHNRLYWYRQTLGQGPEFLTYFQNEAQLEKSRLLSDRFSAERPKGSFSTLEIQRTEQGDSAMYLCASSLGSGREKLFFGSGTQLSVL.

This clonotype was detected many times. The chain employs TRBV9 and TRBJ1-2; 7 bases align to TRBD1. The CDR3 totals 14 residues. Germline CDR1 and CDR2: SGDLS and YYNGEE. Trimming removed 3 bases from V and 4 bases from J; junction bases left unmatched: 6. This CDR3 is CASSEGDSTYGYTF. CDR3 DNA sequence: TGTGCCAGCAGCGAGGGGGACAGCACCTATGGCTACACCTTC.

This clonotype was seen only a few times. The chain carries TRBV27 and TRBJ1-2; TRBD1 might be the D (5 bases). V shed 4 bases and J shed 4 bases, with 19 bases lying between them. Per germline, CDR1 MNHEY and CDR2 SMNVEV (reference sequence). The CDR3 consists of 16 residues. The CDR3 spells CASSSGGLDRLYGYTF. In nucleotides, the CDR3 is TGTGCCAGCAGTTCGGGGGGACTAGACAGACTCTATGGCTACACCTTC.

This clonotype came up a few times. The chain uses TRBV7-9 and TRBJ2-1; TRBD2 agrees at 10 bases. Trimming at V came to 5 bases and at J to 5 bases, leaving 9 bases not matched to a gene. Germline V gene sequence: CDR1 SEHNR, CDR2 FQNEAQ (reference sequence). The length of the CDR3 is 16 residues. CDR3 protein: CASSPRGLAAHNEQFF. CDR3 bases: TGTGCCAGCAGCCCCCGAGGACTAGCGGCCCACAATGAGCAGTTCTTC. Variable domain in full (rest from reference TRBV7-9 and TRBJ2-1): DTGVSQNPRHKITKRGQNVTFRCDPISEHNRLYWYRQTLGQGPEFLTYFQNEAQLEKSRLLSDRFSAERPKGSFSTLEIQRTEQGDSAMYLCASSPRGLAAHNEQFFGPGTRLTVL.

This clonotype came up a few times. The chain recombines TRBV6-1 with TRBJ1-5; no definite D call. With 8 bases removed from V and 6 bases from J, the gap between germline ends came to 14 bases. Looked up from germline, CDR1 is MNHNS and CDR2 is SASEGT. This CDR3 spans 13 amino acids. CDR3 amino acids: CASLYSASQPQHF. The DNA for the CDR3 is TGTGCCAGCTTGTACTCCGCGAGTCAGCCCCAGCATTTT.

This clonotype was seen only a few times. The rearrangement links TRBV5-1 to TRBJ2-2; D unresolved. CDR3 length: 17 residues. CDR1 and CDR2 (germline): SGHRS, YFSETQ. V dropped 1 base and J dropped 0 bases, with 13 bases sitting between them. The CDR3, as DNA: TGCGCCAGCAGCTTGAGGGCAGGAGACACGAACACCGGGGAGCTGTTTTTT. It encodes CASSLRAGDTNTGELFF.

This clonotype showed up just a few times. V is TRBV11-3 and J is TRBJ2-1; 7 bases agree with TRBD2. This CDR3 spans 14 amino acids. Unmatched junction bases numbered 4, after V lost 4 bases and J lost 4 bases. Germline CDR1 is SGHNT and CDR2 is YENEEA. CDR3 protein: CASSSRESYNEQFF. The CDR3 coding sequence is TGTGCCAGCAGCTCGCGGGAGAGTTACAATGAGCAGTTCTTC.

The gene calls are TRBV3-1 and TRBJ1-2; D not resolved. The CDR3 is 13 amino acids. V lost 4 bases and J lost 4, with 10 bases in between. CDR1 is LGHDT and CDR2 is YNNKEL in the germline V gene (reference sequence). The CDR3 protein is CASSPRLSYGYTF. In DNA form, the CDR3 reads TGTGCCAGCAGCCCCCGTCTGAGCTATGGCTACACCTTC. The full variable domain, completed using reference TRBV3-1 and TRBJ1-2, is DTAVSQTPKYLVTQMGNDKSIKCEQNLGHDTMYWYKQDSKKFLKIMFSYNNKELIINETVPNRFSPKSPDKAHLNLHINSLELGDSAVYFCASSPRLSYGYTFGSGTRLTVV.

This chain uses TRBV12-3 or TRBV12-4 with TRBJ2-7; D gene uncertain. V was clipped by 2 bases and J by 2 bases, with 7 bases between them. This CDR3 is 13 amino acids long. The CDR3 here is CASSLRVPYEQYF. Written as DNA, the CDR3 is TGTGCCAGCAGTTTACGAGTTCCCTACGAGCAGTACTTC.

For the CDR3, the DNA is TGTGCCAGCAGTGACGGGGGGGGTCCGAACACCGGGGAGCTGTTTTTT. Residues: CASSDGGGPNTGELFF. This chain connects TRBV2 to TRBJ2-2, with TRBD2 matching over 8 bases. The CDR3 is 16 residues long. Germline V CDR1 and CDR2: SNHLY, FYNNEI. Trimming cost V 3 bases and J 0 bases; bases outside gene matches: 3.

CDR3 sequence: CASSLSSGHDYGYTF. The CDR3 DNA reads as TGTGCCAGCAGTTTATCGTCGGGGCACGACTATGGCTACACCTTC. The rearrangement links TRBV27 to TRBJ1-2; D may be TRBD1 (5 bases). CDR3 size: 15 residues. V lost 0 bases, J lost 3 bases, and 11 bases lay in between. Germline CDR1 and CDR2: MNHEY and SMNVEV (reference sequence).

The CDR3 region has the DNA TGTGCCAGCAGCCAAGTTTTCGGACCCATGGGGAATGAGCAGTTCTTC. Translated: CASSQVFGPMGNEQFF. The rearrangement uses TRBV4-2 and TRBJ2-1; no clear D gene. Germline-derived CDR1 and CDR2 are LGHNA and YNFKEQ. This CDR3 has 16 residues. The V gene lost 1 base and the J gene lost 7 bases, with 17 bases spanning the gap.

This clonotype turned up a few times. The chain has TRBV10-3 and TRBJ2-1; TRBD1 aligns across 8 bases. The CDR3 loop spans 17 amino acids. After removal of 10 bases from V and 4 bases from J, the junction contained 18 bases not matched to a gene. The V gene's germline CDR1 is ENHRY and CDR2 SYGVKD. The CDR3 loop is CATFFSMGTGDYNEQFF. In DNA form, the CDR3 reads TGTGCCACCTTCTTTAGCATGGGGACAGGTGATTACAATGAGCAGTTCTTC.

The CDR3 reads CASSYNRGLDTEAFF. The CDR3 DNA sequence: TGCGCCAGCAGCTACAACAGGGGGCTGGACACTGAAGCTTTCTTT. The rearrangement joins TRBV5-1 to TRBJ1-1; 9 nucleotides match TRBD1. This CDR3 region has 15 residues. The trim removed 3 bases at V and 3 bases at J, leaving 6 bases unmatched. Germline lookup yields CDR1 SGHRS and CDR2 YFSETQ.

This clonotype was seen a handful of times. This chain links TRBV12-3 or TRBV12-4 with TRBJ1-5; possible D gene TRBD1, 6 bases. The V end was cut by 4 bases, the J end by 2 bases, with 21 bases between. The CDR3 extends over 18 amino acids. CDR3 loop: CASSSLGPTGTGNQPQHF. The DNA of the CDR3 is TGTGCCAGCAGTTCGCTAGGCCCAACAGGGACGGGCAATCAGCCCCAGCATTTT.

This clonotype was seen a handful of times. The V gene is TRBV10-3, the J gene TRBJ1-5, with D hard to call. Trimming took 8 bases from V and 1 from J, leaving 12 bases between them. Germline V lookup: CDR1 ENHRY, CDR2 SYGVKD. The CDR3 extends over 14 amino acids. This CDR3 is CAIAQRGSNQPQHF. The CDR3 bases are TGTGCCATCGCGCAGCGGGGAAGCAATCAGCCCCAGCATTTT.

This clonotype was counted only a few times. The chain couples TRBV6-1 to TRBJ2-7; 8 positions agree with TRBD1. The ends lost 4 bases at V and 5 bases at J; junction bases unmatched: 10. Germline CDR1 and CDR2: MNHNS and SASEGT. There are 15 residues in the CDR3. CDR3 sequence reads: CASSAQGAQPNEQYF. DNA of the CDR3: TGTGCCAGCAGTGCCCAGGGGGCCCAACCTAACGAGCAGTACTTC.

This clonotype occurred a few times. V usage is TRBV29-1 and J usage is TRBJ1-2; tentatively, D is TRBD1 (6 bases). The CDR3 sequence is 13 residues long. Germline V lookup: CDR1 SQVTM, CDR2 ANQGSEA. V shed 6 bases and J shed 1 base, with 12 bases lying between them. CDR3 residues: CSVRTEHNYGYTF. The CDR3 DNA sequence: TGCAGCGTCCGGACAGAACATAACTATGGCTACACCTTC.